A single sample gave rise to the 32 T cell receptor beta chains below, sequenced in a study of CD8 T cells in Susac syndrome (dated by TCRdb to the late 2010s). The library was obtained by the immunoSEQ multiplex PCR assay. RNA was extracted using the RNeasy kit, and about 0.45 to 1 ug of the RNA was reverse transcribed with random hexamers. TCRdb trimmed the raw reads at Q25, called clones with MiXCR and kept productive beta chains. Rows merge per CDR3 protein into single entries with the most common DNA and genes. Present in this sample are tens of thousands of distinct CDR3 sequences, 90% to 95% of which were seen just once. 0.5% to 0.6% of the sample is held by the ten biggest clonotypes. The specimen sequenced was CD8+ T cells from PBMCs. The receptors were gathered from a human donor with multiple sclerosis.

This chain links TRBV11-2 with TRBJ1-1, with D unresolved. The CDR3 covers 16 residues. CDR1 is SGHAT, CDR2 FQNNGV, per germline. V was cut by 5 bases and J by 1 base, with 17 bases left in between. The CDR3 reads CASSPLQRMPNTEAFF. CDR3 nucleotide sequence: TGTGCCAGCAGCCCCCTCCAGCGCATGCCGAACACTGAAGCTTTCTTT.

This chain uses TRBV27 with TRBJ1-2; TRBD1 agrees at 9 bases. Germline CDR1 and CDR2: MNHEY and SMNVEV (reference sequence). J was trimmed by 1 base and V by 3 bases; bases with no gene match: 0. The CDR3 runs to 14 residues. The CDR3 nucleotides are TGTGCCAGCAGTTTGACAGGGGGTAACTATGGCTACACCTTC. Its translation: CASSLTGGNYGYTF.

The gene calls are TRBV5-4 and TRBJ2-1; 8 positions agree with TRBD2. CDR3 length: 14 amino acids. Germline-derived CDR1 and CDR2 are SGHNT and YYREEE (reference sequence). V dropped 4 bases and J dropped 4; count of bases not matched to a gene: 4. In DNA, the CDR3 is TGTGCCAGCAGCCAACGGGGGGGATACAATGAGCAGTTCTTC. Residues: CASSQRGGYNEQFF.

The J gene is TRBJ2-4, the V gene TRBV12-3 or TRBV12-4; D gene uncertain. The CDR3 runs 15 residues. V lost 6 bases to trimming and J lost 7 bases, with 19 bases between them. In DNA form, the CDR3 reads TGTGCCAGCAGACCTCCCCTGACCTCGTCCAACATTCAGTACTTC. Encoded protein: CASRPPLTSSNIQYF.

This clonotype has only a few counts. DNA for the CDR3: TGTGCCAGTAGTCCAGGGGTGGGGACTGAAGCTTTCTTT. This encodes CASSPGVGTEAFF. The gene calls are TRBV19 and TRBJ1-1; maybe TRBD1 (6 bases). Per germline, CDR1 LNHDA and CDR2 SQIVND (reference sequence). V was shortened by 5 bases and J by 5 bases, with 12 bases between the two germline ends. The CDR3 is 13 amino acids.

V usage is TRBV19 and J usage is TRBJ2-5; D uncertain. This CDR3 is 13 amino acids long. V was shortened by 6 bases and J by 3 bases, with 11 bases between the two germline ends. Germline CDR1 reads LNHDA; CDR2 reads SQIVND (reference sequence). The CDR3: CASRPFGEETQYF. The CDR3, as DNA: TGTGCCAGTAGGCCCTTTGGGGAAGAGACCCAGTACTTC.

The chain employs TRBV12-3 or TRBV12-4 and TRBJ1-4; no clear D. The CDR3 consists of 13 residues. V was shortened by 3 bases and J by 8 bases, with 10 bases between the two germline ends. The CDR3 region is CASSLGGGEKLFF. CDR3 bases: TGTGCCAGCAGTTTGGGTGGCGGGGAAAAACTGTTTTTT.

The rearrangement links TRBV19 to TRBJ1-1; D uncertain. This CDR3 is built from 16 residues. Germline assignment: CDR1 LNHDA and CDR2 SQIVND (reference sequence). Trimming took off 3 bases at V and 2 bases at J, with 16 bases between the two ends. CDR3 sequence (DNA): TGTGCCAGTAGTATTTCCGGGAGAGAATATAACACTGAAGCTTTCTTT. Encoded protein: CASSISGREYNTEAFF.

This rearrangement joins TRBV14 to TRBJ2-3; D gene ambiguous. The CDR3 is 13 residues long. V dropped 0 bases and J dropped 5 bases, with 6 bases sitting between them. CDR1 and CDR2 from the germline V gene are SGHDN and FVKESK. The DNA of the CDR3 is TGTGCCAGCAGCCAAGATTGGGGAGATACGCAGTATTTT. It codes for CASSQDWGDTQYF.

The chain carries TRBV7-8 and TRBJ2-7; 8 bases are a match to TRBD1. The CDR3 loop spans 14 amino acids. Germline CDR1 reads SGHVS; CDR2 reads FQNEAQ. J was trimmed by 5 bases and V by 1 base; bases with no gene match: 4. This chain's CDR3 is CASSLVLDRDEQYF. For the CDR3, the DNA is TGTGCCAGCAGCTTAGTTCTGGACAGGGACGAGCAGTACTTC.

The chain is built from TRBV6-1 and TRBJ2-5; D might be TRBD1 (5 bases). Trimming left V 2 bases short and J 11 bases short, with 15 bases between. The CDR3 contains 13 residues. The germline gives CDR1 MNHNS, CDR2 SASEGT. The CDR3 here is CASSELSSQAQYF. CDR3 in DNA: TGTGCCAGCAGTGAACTTTCCTCACAGGCTCAGTACTTC.

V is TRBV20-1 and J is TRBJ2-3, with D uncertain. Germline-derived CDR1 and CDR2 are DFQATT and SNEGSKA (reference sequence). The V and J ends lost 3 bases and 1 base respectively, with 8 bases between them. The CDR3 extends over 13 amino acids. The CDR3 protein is CSASDFRTDTQYF. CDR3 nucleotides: TGCAGTGCTAGCGACTTTCGCACAGATACGCAGTATTTT.

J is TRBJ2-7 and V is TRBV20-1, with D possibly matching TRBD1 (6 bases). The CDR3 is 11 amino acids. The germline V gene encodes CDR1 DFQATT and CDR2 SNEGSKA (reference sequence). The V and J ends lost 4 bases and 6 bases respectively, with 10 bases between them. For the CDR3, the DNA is TGCAGTGCTAACCACAGGGCCGAGCAGTACTTC. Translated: CSANHRAEQYF.

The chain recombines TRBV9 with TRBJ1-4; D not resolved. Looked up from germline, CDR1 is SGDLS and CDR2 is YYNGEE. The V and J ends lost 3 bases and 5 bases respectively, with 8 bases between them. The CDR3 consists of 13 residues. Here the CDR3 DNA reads TGTGCCAGCAGCGGAGGGCGCAATGAAAAACTGTTTTTT. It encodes CASSGGRNEKLFF.

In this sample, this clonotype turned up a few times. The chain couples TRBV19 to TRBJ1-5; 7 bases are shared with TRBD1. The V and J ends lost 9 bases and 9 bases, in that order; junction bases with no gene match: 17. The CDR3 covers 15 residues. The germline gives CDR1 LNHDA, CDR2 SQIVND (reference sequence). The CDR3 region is CASQPGQFSESPQHF. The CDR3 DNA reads TGTGCCAGCCAGCCGGGACAGTTTTCGGAGTCGCCCCAGCATTTT.

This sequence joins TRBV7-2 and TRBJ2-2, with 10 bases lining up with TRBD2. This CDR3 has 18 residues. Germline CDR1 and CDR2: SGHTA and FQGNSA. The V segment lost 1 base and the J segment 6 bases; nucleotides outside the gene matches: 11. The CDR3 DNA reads TGTGCCAGCAGCTTAGTGCCAGCGGGAGGGCCTTTAGCCGGGGAGCTGTTTTTT. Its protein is CASSLVPAGGPLAGELFF.

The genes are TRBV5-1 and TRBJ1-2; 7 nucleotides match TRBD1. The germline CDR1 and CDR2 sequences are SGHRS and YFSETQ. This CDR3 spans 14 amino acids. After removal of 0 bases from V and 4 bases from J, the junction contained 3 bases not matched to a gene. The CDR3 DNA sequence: TGCGCCAGCAGCTTGGTAGAGGGGGCCTATGGCTACACCTTC. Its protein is CASSLVEGAYGYTF. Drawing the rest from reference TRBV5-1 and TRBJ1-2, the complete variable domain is KAGVTQTPRYLIKTRGQQVTLSCSPISGHRSVSWYQQTPGQGLQFLFEYFSETQRNKGNFPGRFSGRQFSNSRSEMNVSTLELGDSALYLCASSLVEGAYGYTFGSGTRLTVV.

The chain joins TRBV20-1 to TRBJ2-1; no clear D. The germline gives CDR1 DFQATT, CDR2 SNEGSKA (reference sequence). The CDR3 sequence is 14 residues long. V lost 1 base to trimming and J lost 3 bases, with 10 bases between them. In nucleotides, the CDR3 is TGCAGTGCTAGAGGGCTGCGGTACTACAATGAGCAGTTCTTC. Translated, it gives CSARGLRYYNEQFF.

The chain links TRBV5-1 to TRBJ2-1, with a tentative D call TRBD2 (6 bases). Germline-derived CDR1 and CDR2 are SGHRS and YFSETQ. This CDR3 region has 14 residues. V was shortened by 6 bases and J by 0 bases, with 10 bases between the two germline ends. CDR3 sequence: CASTPAGSYNEQFF. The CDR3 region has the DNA TGCGCCAGCACCCCAGCGGGCTCCTACAATGAGCAGTTCTTC.

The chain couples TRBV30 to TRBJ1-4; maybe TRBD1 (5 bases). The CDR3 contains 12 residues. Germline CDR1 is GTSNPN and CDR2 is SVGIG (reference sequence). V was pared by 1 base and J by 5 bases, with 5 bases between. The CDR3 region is CAWSAGNEKLFF. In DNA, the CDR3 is TGTGCCTGGAGTGCAGGGAATGAAAAACTGTTTTTT.

The CDR3 DNA reads as TGCAGTGCTAGAGATCCGCTTCGGGGTCTCTACGAGCAGTACTTC. Translation: CSARDPLRGLYEQYF. This rearrangement joins TRBV20-1 to TRBJ2-7; perhaps TRBD2 as D (5 bases). Germline values: CDR1 DFQATT, CDR2 SNEGSKA (reference sequence). Trimming shortened V by 0 bases and J by 3 bases, and 15 bases separated the two germline ends. This CDR3 has 15 residues.

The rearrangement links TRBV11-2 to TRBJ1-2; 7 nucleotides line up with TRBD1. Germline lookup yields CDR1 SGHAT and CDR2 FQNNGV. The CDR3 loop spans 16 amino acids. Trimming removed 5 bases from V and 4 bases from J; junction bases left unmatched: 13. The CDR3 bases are TGTGCCAGCAGCCCGATACAGGGGCGAGTAAGCTATGGCTACACCTTC. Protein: CASSPIQGRVSYGYTF. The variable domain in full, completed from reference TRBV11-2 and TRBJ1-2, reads EAGVAQSPRYKIIEKRQSVAFWCNPISGHATLYWYQQILGQGPKLLIQFQNNGVVDDSQLPKDRFSAERLKGVDSTLKIQPAKLEDSAVYLCASSPIQGRVSYGYTFGSGTRLTVV.

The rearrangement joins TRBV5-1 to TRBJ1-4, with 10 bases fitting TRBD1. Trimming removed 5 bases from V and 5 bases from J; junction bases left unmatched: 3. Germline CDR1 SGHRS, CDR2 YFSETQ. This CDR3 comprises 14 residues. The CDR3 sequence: CASRLTGGNEKLFF. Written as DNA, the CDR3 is TGCGCCAGCAGATTGACAGGGGGCAATGAAAAACTGTTTTTT.

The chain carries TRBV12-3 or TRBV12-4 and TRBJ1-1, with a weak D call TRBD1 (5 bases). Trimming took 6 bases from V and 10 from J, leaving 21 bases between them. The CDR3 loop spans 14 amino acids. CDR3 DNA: TGTGCCAGCAGCCCGGGACCAGAGGGCACGGGAGCTTTCTTT. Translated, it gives CASSPGPEGTGAFF.

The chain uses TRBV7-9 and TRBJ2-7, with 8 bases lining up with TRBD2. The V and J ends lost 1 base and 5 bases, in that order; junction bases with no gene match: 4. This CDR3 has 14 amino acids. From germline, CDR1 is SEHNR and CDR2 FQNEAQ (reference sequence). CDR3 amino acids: CASSLVDGGDEQYF. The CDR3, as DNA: TGTGCCAGCAGCTTAGTGGACGGGGGGGACGAGCAGTACTTC.

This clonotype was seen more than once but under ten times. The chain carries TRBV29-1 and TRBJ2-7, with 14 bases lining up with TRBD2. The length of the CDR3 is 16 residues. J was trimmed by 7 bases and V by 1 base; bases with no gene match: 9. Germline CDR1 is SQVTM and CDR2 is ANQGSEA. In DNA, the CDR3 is TGCAGCGTTGAAGGAACCGGGACTAGCGGGAGTAGAGAGCAGTACTTC. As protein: CSVEGTGTSGSREQYF.

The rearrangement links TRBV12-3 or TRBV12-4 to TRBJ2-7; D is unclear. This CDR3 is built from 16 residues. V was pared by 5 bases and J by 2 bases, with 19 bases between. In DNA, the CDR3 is TGTGCCAGCAGTCCCCTGGTCGGTCGGATCGCCTACGAGCAGTACTTC. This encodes CASSPLVGRIAYEQYF.

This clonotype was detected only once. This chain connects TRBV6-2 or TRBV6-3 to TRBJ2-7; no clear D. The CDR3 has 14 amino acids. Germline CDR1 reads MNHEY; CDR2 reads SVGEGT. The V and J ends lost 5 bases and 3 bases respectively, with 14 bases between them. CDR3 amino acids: CASSPIGLVYEQYF. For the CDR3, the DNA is TGTGCCAGCAGTCCGATCGGGCTTGTCTACGAGCAGTACTTC.

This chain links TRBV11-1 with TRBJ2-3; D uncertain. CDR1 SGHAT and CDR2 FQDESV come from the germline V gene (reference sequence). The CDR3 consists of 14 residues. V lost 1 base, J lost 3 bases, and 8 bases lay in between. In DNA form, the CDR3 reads TGTGCCAGCAGCTTAGGGCCCCGAACAGATACGCAGTATTTT. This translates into CASSLGPRTDTQYF.

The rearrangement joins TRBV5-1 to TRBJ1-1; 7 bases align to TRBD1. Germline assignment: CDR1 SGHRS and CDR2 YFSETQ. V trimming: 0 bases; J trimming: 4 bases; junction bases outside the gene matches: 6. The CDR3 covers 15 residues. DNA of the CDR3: TGCGCCAGCAGCTTGGAGGGGGCGGGAACCACTGAAGCTTTCTTT. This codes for CASSLEGAGTTEAFF.

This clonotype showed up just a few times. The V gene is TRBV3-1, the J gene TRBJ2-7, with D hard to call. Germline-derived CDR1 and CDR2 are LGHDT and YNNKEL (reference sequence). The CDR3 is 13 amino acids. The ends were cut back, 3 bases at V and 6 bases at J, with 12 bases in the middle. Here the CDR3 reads CASSHLSPFEQYF. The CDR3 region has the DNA TGTGCCAGCAGCCACCTCTCCCCGTTCGAGCAGTACTTC.

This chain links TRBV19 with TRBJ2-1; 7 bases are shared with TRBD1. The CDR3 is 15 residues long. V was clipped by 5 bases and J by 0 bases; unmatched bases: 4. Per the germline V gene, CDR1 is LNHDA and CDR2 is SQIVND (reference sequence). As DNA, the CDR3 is TGTGCCAGTAGTCCGGGACAGAGCTCCTACAATGAGCAGTTCTTC. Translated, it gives CASSPGQSSYNEQFF.